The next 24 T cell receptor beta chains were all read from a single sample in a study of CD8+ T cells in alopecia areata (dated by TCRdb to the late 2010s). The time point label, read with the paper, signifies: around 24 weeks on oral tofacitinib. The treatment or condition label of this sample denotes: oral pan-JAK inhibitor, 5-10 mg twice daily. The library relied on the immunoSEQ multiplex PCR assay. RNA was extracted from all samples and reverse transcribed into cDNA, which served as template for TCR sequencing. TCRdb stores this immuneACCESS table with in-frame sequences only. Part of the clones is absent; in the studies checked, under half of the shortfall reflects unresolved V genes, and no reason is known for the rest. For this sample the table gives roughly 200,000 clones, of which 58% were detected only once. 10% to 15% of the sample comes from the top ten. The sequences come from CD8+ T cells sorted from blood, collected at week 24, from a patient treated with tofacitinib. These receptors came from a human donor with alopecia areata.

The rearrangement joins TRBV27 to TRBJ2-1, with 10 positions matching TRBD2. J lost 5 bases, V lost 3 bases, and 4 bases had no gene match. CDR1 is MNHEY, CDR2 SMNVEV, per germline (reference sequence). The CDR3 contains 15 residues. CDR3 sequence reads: CASSLGAGGDNEQFF. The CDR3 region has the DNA TGTGCCAGCAGTTTGGGAGCGGGGGGGGACAATGAGCAGTTCTTC.

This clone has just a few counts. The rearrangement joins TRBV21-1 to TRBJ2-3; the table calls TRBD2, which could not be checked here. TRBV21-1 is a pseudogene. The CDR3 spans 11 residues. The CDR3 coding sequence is TGTGCCAGCAGCAGAACCGGGAGAGAGTATTTT. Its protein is CASSRTGREYF.

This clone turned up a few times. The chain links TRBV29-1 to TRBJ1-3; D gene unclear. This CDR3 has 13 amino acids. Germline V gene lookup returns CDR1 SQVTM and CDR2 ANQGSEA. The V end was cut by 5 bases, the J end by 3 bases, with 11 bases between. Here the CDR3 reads CSVRERYGNTIYF. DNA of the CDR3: TGCAGCGTTCGGGAACGATATGGAAACACCATATATTTT.

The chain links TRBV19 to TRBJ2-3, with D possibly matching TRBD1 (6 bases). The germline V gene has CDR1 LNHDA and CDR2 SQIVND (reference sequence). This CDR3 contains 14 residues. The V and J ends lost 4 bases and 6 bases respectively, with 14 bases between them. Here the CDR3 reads CASSTYRDYDTQYF. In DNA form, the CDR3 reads TGTGCCAGTAGTACGTACAGGGATTACGATACGCAGTATTTT.

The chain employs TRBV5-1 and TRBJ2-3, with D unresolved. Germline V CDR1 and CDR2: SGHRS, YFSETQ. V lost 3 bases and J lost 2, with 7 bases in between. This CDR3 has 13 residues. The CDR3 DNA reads TGCGCCAGCAGCTCGGAAATCACAGATACGCAGTATTTT. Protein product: CASSSEITDTQYF.

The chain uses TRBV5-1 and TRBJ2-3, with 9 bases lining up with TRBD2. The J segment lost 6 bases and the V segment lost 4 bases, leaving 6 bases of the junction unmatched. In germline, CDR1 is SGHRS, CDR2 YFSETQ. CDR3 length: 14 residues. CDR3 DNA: TGCGCCAGCAGCCCGGGACTAGCTTTGGATACGCAGTATTTT. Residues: CASSPGLALDTQYF.

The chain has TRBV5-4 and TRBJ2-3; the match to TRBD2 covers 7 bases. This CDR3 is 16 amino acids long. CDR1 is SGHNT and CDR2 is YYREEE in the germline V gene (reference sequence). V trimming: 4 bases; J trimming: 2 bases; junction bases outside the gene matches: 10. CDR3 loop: CASSRNGGTLTDTQYF. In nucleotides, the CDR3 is TGTGCCAGCAGCCGGAACGGGGGGACTCTCACAGATACGCAGTATTTT.

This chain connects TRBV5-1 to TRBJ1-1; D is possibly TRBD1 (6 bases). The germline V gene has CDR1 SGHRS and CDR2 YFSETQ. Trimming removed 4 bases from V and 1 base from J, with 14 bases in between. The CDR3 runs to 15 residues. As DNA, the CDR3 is TGCGCCAGCAGCCCTCCCGGGACACCGAACACTGAAGCTTTCTTT. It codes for CASSPPGTPNTEAFF.

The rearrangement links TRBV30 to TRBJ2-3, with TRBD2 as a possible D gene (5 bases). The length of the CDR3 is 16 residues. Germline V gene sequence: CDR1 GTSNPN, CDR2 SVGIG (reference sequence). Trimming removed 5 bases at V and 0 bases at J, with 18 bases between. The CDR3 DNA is TGTGCCTGGTCCCGAATCGGGGTTCCTAGCACAGATACGCAGTATTTT. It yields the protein CAWSRIGVPSTDTQYF.

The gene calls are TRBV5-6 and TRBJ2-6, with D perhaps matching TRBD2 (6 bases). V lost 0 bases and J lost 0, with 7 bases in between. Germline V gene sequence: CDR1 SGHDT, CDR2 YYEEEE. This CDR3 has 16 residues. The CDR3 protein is CASSLAGDSGANVLTF. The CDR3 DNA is TGTGCCAGCAGCTTGGCGGGGGACTCTGGGGCCAACGTCCTGACTTTC. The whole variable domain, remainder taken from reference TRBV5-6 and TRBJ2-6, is DAGVTQSPTHLIKTRGQQVTLRCSPKSGHDTVSWYQQALGQGPQFIFQYYEEEERQRGNFPDRFSGHQFPNYSSELNVNALLLGDSALYLCASSLAGDSGANVLTFGAGSRLTVL.

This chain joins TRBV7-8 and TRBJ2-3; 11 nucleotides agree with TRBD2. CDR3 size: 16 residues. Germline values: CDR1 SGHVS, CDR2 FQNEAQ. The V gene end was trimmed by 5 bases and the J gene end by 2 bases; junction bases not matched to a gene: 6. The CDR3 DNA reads TGTGCCAGCAGCCCCCCGACTAGCGGGGCCACAGATACGCAGTATTTT. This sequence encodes CASSPPTSGATDTQYF.

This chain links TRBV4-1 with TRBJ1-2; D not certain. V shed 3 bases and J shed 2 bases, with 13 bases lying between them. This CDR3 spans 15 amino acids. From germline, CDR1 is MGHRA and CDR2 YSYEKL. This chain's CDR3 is CASSHYLGVNYGYTF. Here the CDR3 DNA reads TGCGCCAGCAGCCACTACCTCGGGGTCAACTATGGCTACACCTTC.

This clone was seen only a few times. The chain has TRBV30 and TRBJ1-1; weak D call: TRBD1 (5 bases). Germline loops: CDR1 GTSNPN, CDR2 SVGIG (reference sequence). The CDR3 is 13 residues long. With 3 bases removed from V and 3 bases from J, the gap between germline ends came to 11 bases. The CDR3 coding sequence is TGTGCCTGGAGGGGAAAAGGGGACACTGAAGCTTTCTTT. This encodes CAWRGKGDTEAFF.

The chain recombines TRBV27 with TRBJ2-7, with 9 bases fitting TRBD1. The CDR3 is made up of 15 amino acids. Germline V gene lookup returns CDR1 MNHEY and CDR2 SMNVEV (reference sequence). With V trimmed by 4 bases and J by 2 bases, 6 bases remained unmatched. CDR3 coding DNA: TGTGCCAGCAGTTCTACAGGGGGCCCAACCTACGAGCAGTACTTC. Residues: CASSSTGGPTYEQYF.

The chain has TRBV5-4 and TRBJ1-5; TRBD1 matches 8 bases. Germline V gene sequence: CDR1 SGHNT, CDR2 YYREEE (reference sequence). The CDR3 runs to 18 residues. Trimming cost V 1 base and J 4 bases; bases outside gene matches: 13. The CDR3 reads CASSLSGGQQGVNQPQHF. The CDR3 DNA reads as TGTGCCAGCAGCTTGAGTGGGGGGCAACAGGGGGTGAATCAGCCCCAGCATTTT.

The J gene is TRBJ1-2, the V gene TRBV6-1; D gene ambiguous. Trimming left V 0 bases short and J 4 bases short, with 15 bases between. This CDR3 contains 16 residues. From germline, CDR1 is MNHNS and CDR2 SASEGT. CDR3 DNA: TGTGCCAGCAGTGAAGCGCCTAAGACGGTCGGCTATGGCTACACCTTC. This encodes CASSEAPKTVGYGYTF.

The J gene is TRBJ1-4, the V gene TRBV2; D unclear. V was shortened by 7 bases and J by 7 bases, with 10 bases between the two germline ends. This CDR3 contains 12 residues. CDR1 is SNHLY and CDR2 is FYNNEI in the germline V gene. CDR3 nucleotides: TGTGCCAGCACCGCGAGACGTGAAAAACTGTTTTTT. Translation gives CASTARREKLFF.

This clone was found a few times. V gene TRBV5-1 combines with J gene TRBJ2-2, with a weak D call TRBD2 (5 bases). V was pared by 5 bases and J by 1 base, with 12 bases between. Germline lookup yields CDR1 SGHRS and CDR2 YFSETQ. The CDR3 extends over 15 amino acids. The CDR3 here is CASRSGKRNTGELFF. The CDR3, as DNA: TGCGCCAGCAGGTCGGGAAAACGGAACACCGGGGAGCTGTTTTTT.

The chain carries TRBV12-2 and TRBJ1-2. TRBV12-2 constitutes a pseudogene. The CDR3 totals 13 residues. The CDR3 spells CASRLAGDYGYTF. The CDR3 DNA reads TGTGCAAGTCGCTTAGCTGGGGACTATGGCTACACCTTC.

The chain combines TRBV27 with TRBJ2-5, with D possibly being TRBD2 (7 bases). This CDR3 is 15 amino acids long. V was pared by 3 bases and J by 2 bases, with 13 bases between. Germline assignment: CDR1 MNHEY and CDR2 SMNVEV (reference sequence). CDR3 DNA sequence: TGTGCCAGCAGTTTGGGCGGGGGCTCACAAGAGACCCAGTACTTC. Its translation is CASSLGGGSQETQYF.

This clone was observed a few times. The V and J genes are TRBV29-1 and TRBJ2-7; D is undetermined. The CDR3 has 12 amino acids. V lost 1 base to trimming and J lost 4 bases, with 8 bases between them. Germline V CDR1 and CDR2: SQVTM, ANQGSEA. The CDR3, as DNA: TGCAGCGTTGAAGTCGGAAGTTACGAGCAGTACTTC. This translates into CSVEVGSYEQYF.

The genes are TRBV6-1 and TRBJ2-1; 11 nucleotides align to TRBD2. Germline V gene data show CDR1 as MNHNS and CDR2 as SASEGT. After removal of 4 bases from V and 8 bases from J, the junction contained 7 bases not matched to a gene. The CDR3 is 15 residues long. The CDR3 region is CASSATSGASDEQFF. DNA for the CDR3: TGTGCCAGCAGTGCGACTAGCGGGGCAAGTGATGAGCAGTTCTTC.

The CDR3 is CAWSVGAAWRNEQFF. The CDR3 DNA reads TGTGCCTGGAGTGTAGGGGCTGCGTGGCGCAATGAGCAGTTCTTC. The gene calls are TRBV30 and TRBJ2-1; D is possibly TRBD1 (5 bases). The CDR3 is 15 amino acids. The germline V gene encodes CDR1 GTSNPN and CDR2 SVGIG (reference sequence). Trimming cost V 0 bases and J 6 bases, with 15 bases left between them.

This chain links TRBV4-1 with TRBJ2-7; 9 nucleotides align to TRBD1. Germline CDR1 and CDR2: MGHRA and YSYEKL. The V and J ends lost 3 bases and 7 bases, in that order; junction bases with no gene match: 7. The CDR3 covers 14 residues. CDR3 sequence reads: CASSHHDRGGEQYF. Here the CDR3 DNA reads TGCGCCAGCAGCCACCACGACAGGGGGGGAGAGCAGTACTTC.